The 12 T cell receptor beta chains reported below all come from one sample, sequenced in a study of blood T cells in healthy people across ages. It was with a sample-barcoded 5' primer and a J-beta primer mix that a second PCR of about 7 to 12 cycles was run. TCRdb reprocessed the 5' RACE reads with MiXCR, giving one entry per CDR3 protein. The table has 850,000 to 1,100,000 distinct CDR3 sequences, more than 30% seen once. What was sequenced was blood. The receptors originated from a man between 18 and 35 years old in good health.

The V gene is TRBV2, the J gene TRBJ2-1; the D gene is possibly TRBD2 (5 bases). The V gene lost 9 bases and the J gene lost 9 bases, with 18 bases spanning the gap. From germline, CDR1 is SNHLY and CDR2 FYNNEI. CDR3 size: 13 residues. The CDR3 protein is CASSILGRGEQFF. The CDR3 DNA reads TGTGCCAGTAGTATACTGGGCCGGGGTGAGCAGTTCTTC.

This clonotype occurred once. This sequence may be a read error, since a much larger clone differs from it by one base. The rearrangement joins TRBV4-2 to TRBJ1-5; D is ambiguous. Germline V lookup: CDR1 LGHNA, CDR2 YNFKEQ. CDR3 size: 13 residues. CDR3 nucleotides: TGTGCCAGCTGCCAAGATCGGGATCAGCCCCAGCATTTT. As protein: CASCQDRDQPQHF.

V and J are TRBV29-1 and TRBJ2-7; 9 bases map to TRBD1. The CDR3 extends over 12 amino acids. V lost 5 bases to trimming and J lost 4 bases; unmatched junction nucleotides: 3. Germline V CDR1 and CDR2: SQVTM, ANQGSEA. As DNA, the CDR3 is TGCAGCGTTACAGGGGGCGTATACGAGCAGTACTTC. The encoded protein is CSVTGGVYEQYF.

This clonotype came up a few times. The chain carries TRBV20-1 and TRBJ2-4, with 9 bases fitting TRBD1. This CDR3 is 13 amino acids long. CDR1 and CDR2 from the germline V gene are DFQATT and SNEGSKA (reference sequence). V shed 6 bases and J 6 bases; nucleotides not matched to a gene: 6. The CDR3 here is CSAPTGGTNIQYF. DNA of the CDR3: TGCAGTGCCCCGACAGGGGGTACAAACATTCAGTACTTC.

The J gene is TRBJ1-4, the V gene TRBV4-1, with a weak D call TRBD1 (5 bases). This CDR3 comprises 15 residues. Germline assignment: CDR1 MGHRA and CDR2 YSYEKL. V gave up 4 bases and J gave up 3 bases, with 12 bases separating them. The CDR3 sequence is CASSPPIRANEKLFF. The CDR3, as DNA: TGCGCCAGCAGCCCCCCCATCAGGGCTAATGAAAAACTGTTTTTT.

This clonotype has a handful of counts. The chain recombines TRBV6-6 with TRBJ1-4, with 7 bases lining up with TRBD1. V lost 5 bases to trimming and J lost 16 bases; unmatched junction nucleotides: 16. The CDR3 totals 14 residues. The germline CDR1 and CDR2 sequences are MNHNY and SVGAGI (reference sequence). The CDR3 reads CASSDKQGRRERFF. The DNA of the CDR3 is TGTGCCAGCAGTGACAAACAGGGGCGGAGGGAAAGGTTTTTT.

The chain couples TRBV7-2 to TRBJ2-1; TRBD2 is a possible D gene (6 bases). The CDR3 consists of 14 residues. CDR1 is SGHTA and CDR2 is FQGNSA in the germline V gene. Deletions cut 3 bases from V and 10 bases from J, with 16 bases between. This CDR3 is CASSFGTGAGEQFF. Written as DNA, the CDR3 is TGTGCCAGCAGCTTTGGGACTGGTGCTGGAGAGCAGTTCTTC.

The J gene is TRBJ2-5, the V gene TRBV5-1; 7 bases are a match to TRBD1. This CDR3 region has 17 residues. The V segment lost 0 bases and the J segment 11 bases; nucleotides outside the gene matches: 19. CDR1 is SGHRS, CDR2 YFSETQ, per germline. CDR3 nucleotide sequence: TGCGCCAGCAGCTTGGCCGGGACAGCCTCCCTATACAATGAGCAGTACTTC. Amino acid sequence: CASSLAGTASLYNEQYF. The full variable domain, rest sourced from reference TRBV5-1 and TRBJ2-5, is KAGVTQTPRYLIKTRGQQVTLSCSPISGHRSVSWYQQTPGQGLQFLFEYFSETQRNKGNFPGRFSGRQFSNSRSEMNVSTLELGDSALYLCASSLAGTASLYNEQYFGPGTRLLVL.

V and J are TRBV6-4 and TRBJ1-1; D uncertain. V gave up 0 bases and J gave up 4 bases, with 21 bases separating them. Germline V gene sequence: CDR1 MRHNA, CDR2 SNTAGT. The CDR3 runs 18 residues. CDR3 protein: CASSDSNPGNSIFTEAFF. The CDR3, as DNA: TGTGCCAGCAGTGACTCGAACCCGGGCAATTCGATCTTCACTGAAGCTTTCTTT.

The gene calls are TRBV20-1 and TRBJ1-1; D might be TRBD1 (6 bases). Germline assignment: CDR1 DFQATT and CDR2 SNEGSKA (reference sequence). The V gene lost 3 bases and the J gene lost 6 bases, with 17 bases spanning the gap. The CDR3 has 14 residues. The CDR3 loop reads CSARATGRTAEAFF. DNA of the CDR3: TGCAGTGCTAGGGCTACAGGGAGGACGGCTGAAGCTTTCTTT.

This clonotype was detected only a few times. The J gene is TRBJ1-2, the V gene TRBV10-3; D gene ambiguous. Trimming shortened V by 4 bases and J by 1 base, and 13 bases separated the two germline ends. The CDR3 extends over 15 amino acids. Germline V gene data show CDR1 as ENHRY and CDR2 as SYGVKD. CDR3 sequence: CAISAVDGYNYGYTF. The CDR3 DNA is TGTGCCATCAGTGCCGTGGACGGGTATAACTATGGCTACACCTTC.

The chain has TRBV7-3 and TRBJ2-2, with D tentatively TRBD1 (6 bases). V gave up 4 bases and J gave up 6 bases, with 18 bases separating them. Germline assignment: CDR1 SGHTA and CDR2 FQGTGA. The CDR3 runs 16 residues. CDR3 bases: TGTGCCAGCAGCTCTAAAAGCAGGACAGATGCCGGGGAGCTGTTTTTT. This codes for CASSSKSRTDAGELFF.